The clone carrying this T cell receptor beta chain has just a few counts. What it binds is unknown. Germline assignment: CDR1 KGHSH and CDR2 LQKENI. CDR3 size: 13 residues. Unmatched junction bases numbered 6, after V lost 5 bases and J lost 8 bases. These data originate in a study of beta chain features in type 1 diabetes. Study information: Comparable age, gender and cell yields were observed in patients relative to healthy donors. Summed over all samples, the examined sorted cells came to some 99 million. Study observations and caveats: Moderate yet significant TCRB CDR3 shortening was seen in Type 1 diabetes patients in all four CD4+ subsets. Patients with type 1 diabetes showed fewer VDJ junction insertions and more deletions. Cells with high TCR expression could be over-represented when cDNA is sequenced.

Every bit of the isolated RNA underwent reverse transcription, so sequencing read expressed TCRB transcripts. The assay was immunoSEQ multiplex PCR, and TCRdb's table has in-frame clones only and misses some. The sample has hundreds of thousands of clones, under 15% seen once. This TCR came from a man between 18 and 35 years old with type 1 diabetes. Sequenced: naive CD4+ T cells from blood. The rearrangement joins TRBV18 to TRBJ2-1, with 7 nucleotides matching TRBD1. The CDR3: CASSTTGSDEQFF. Here the CDR3 DNA reads TGTGCCAGCTCAACGACAGGGTCCGATGAGCAGTTCTTC.